The T cell receptor (beta chain) described here comes from a study of beta chain features in type 1 diabetes. Study-wide points: Shorter TCRB CDR3s, moderately but significantly so, were found in Type 1 diabetes patients in all four CD4+ subsets.

What was sequenced were expressed TCRB transcripts, since all of the isolated RNA had been reverse transcribed. Each sample of naive, central memory or regulatory T cells had, on average, about 3.57 million reads. The data were produced by immunoSEQ multiplex PCR, yet TCRdb's version contains in-frame clones alone and is incomplete. The sample has hundreds of thousands of clones, roughly a tenth seen once. Trimming removed 5 bases from V and 2 bases from J; junction bases left unmatched: 8. From germline, CDR1 is SGDLS and CDR2 YYNGEE. This CDR3 is 16 amino acids long. This clone turned up a few times. Antigen specificity is unknown.

The sample consisted of naive CD4+ T cells from blood. The chain employs TRBV9 and TRBJ2-3; TRBD2 matches 10 bases. This sequence originates from a man aged 25 to 40 with type 1 diabetes. The CDR3 DNA is TGTGCCAGCAGGAACGGACTAGCGGAACCCACAGATACGCAGTATTTT. This codes for CASRNGLAEPTDTQYF.